This is a list of T cell receptor beta chains from one sample in a study of regulatory T cells in long-lasting Graves disease. TCRdb ran MiXCR on the multiplex PCR reads and lists one entry per CDR3 protein. Of hundreds of thousands of distinct CDR3 sequences listed, about 20% are singletons. The input for sequencing was peripheral blood mononuclear cells (PBMCs), taken at new diagnosis, from a patient treated with antithyroid drugs. The source of these receptors is a female donor with Graves disease. Each CDR3 is given with its conserved first and last residue. D genes are given only for firm matches. The size entry is marked missing in some rows and otherwise reads once, few, many or a size class.

size: many; J: TRBJ2-7; V: TRBV6-1; D: TRBD2; CDR3: CASSAARGGPDEQYF; DNA: TGTGCCAGCAGTGCTGCGAGGGGAGGGCCCGACGAGCAGTACTTC
size: few; J: TRBJ2-7; V: TRBV5-4; D: -; CDR3: CASSLGAPAYEQYF; DNA: TGTGCCAGCAGCTTGGGGGCCCCTGCCTACGAGCAGTACTTC
size: many; J: TRBJ2-6; V: TRBV29-1; D: -; CDR3: CSVGGGASLSSGANVLTF; DNA: TGCAGCGTGGGTGGGGGGGCGTCTCTCTCGTCTGGGGCCAACGTCCTGACTTTC
size: many; J: TRBJ2-5; V: TRBV12-3/TRBV12-4; D: -; CDR3: CASSLNLEGPETQYF; DNA: TGTGCCAGCAGTTTGAACTTGGAGGGGCCTGAGACCCAGTACTTC
size: few; J: TRBJ2-7; V: TRBV4-1; D: -; CDR3: CASSQEAGLTLSSYEQYF; DNA: TGCGCCAGCAGCCAAGAGGCGGGACTCACTTTAAGCTCCTACGAGCAGTACTTC
size: -; J: TRBJ2-5; V: TRBV12-3/TRBV12-4; D: -; CDR3: CASSPIAEQETQYF; DNA: TGTGCCAGCAGCCCAATAGCGGAGCAAGAGACCCAGTACTTC
size: many; J: TRBJ2-2; V: TRBV20-1; D: -; CDR3: CSARDFGGTGELFF; DNA: TGCAGTGCTAGGGACTTTGGAGGAACCGGGGAGCTGTTTTTT
size: many; J: TRBJ2-7; V: TRBV10-1; D: -; CDR3: CASSDPMDSEQYF; DNA: TGCGCCAGCAGTGATCCCATGGACAGTGAGCAGTACTTC
size: few; J: TRBJ2-5; V: TRBV7-8; D: -; CDR3: CASSLGGTVKETQYF; DNA: TGTGCCAGCAGCTTAGGCGGGACAGTCAAAGAGACCCAGTACTTC
size: many; J: TRBJ1-1; V: TRBV12-3/TRBV12-4; D: -; CDR3: CASSPPRVSTRRHLEAFF; DNA: TGTGCCAGCAGTCCCCCCCGAGTTTCTACGCGCCGACACCTTGAAGCTTTCTTT
size: -; J: TRBJ1-1; V: TRBV18; D: -; CDR3: CASSPREWGNLNTEAFF; DNA: TGTGCCAGCTCCCCCCGCGAGTGGGGGAATTTGAACACTGAAGCTTTCTTT
size: many; J: TRBJ2-1; V: TRBV6-1; D: TRBD2; CDR3: CASSKPTGLAATYNEQFF; DNA: TGTGCCAGCAGTAAACCGACTGGACTAGCGGCTACCTACAATGAGCAGTTCTTC
size: -; J: TRBJ1-2; V: TRBV29-1; D: TRBD1; CDR3: CSVEDLQDRGNYGYTF; DNA: TGCAGCGTTGAAGATCTCCAAGACAGGGGTAACTATGGCTACACCTTC
size: many; J: TRBJ2-1; V: TRBV7-6; D: -; CDR3: CTSSLVFESTGPDEQFF; DNA: TGTACCAGCAGCTTAGTTTTTGAGTCGACAGGCCCCGATGAGCAGTTCTTC
size: -; J: TRBJ2-5; V: TRBV2; D: -; CDR3: CACLDSISETQYF; DNA: TGTGCCTGCCTGGACAGTATATCTGAGACCCAGTACTTC
size: few; J: TRBJ1-3; V: TRBV20-1; D: -; CDR3: CSAGEGNTIYF; DNA: TGCAGTGCAGGGGAAGGAAACACCATATATTTT